A selection of T cell receptor beta chains follows, all from one sample in a study of regulatory T cells in long-lasting Graves disease. TCRdb redid the calling of the multiplex PCR reads with MiXCR, one entry per CDR3 protein. Among around 510,000 distinct CDR3 sequences listed, around 20% were seen once. This specimen consisted of peripheral blood mononuclear cells (PBMCs), obtained when the disease was refractory, from a patient treated with antithyroid drugs. Receptors were obtained from a female donor with Graves disease. Both conserved end residues are part of each CDR3. The order of the fields is clone size, J gene, CDR3 length, V gene, D gene, CDR3 protein, CDR3 DNA. The D gene is left open where the match is weak. Expanded clones are given a class, and other clones once, few, many or no size at all.

clone size: few; J gene: TRBJ2-1; CDR3 length: 17; V gene: TRBV7-9; D gene: TRBD2; CDR3 protein: CASSSPARTSGYNEQFF; CDR3 DNA: TGTGCCAGCAGCTCCCCCGCTCGGACTAGCGGTTACAATGAGCAGTTCTTC
clone size: many; J gene: TRBJ1-2; CDR3 length: 18; V gene: TRBV4-1; D gene: NA; CDR3 protein: CASSQDTQGSWGNYGYTF; CDR3 DNA: TGCGCCAGCAGCCAAGATACTCAGGGGAGTTGGGGAAACTATGGCTACACCTTC
clone size: many; J gene: TRBJ2-5; CDR3 length: 12; V gene: TRBV28; D gene: NA; CDR3 protein: CASSGIMETQYF; CDR3 DNA: TGTGCCAGCAGTGGGATCATGGAGACCCAGTACTTC
clone size: many; J gene: TRBJ2-7; CDR3 length: 13; V gene: TRBV2; D gene: NA; CDR3 protein: CASSDRANYEQYF; CDR3 DNA: TGTGCCAGCAGTGACCGGGCCAACTACGAGCAGTACTTC
clone size: NA; J gene: TRBJ1-1; CDR3 length: 17; V gene: TRBV24-1; D gene: NA; CDR3 protein: CATSDLAGSVVNTEAFF; CDR3 DNA: TGTGCCACCAGTGATTTGGCGGGCAGCGTCGTGAACACTGAAGCTTTCTTT
clone size: many; J gene: TRBJ2-7; CDR3 length: 16; V gene: TRBV7-9; D gene: NA; CDR3 protein: CASSLIQGESSYEQYF; CDR3 DNA: TGTGCCAGCAGCTTAATCCAGGGAGAATCCTCCTACGAGCAGTACTTC
clone size: NA; J gene: TRBJ2-5; CDR3 length: 14; V gene: TRBV30; D gene: NA; CDR3 protein: CAWSRGASAETQYF; CDR3 DNA: TGTGCCTGGAGTAGAGGGGCTAGTGCGGAGACCCAGTACTTC
clone size: NA; J gene: TRBJ2-1; CDR3 length: 16; V gene: TRBV20-1; D gene: TRBD2; CDR3 protein: CSASQLAGDFYNEQFF; CDR3 DNA: TGCAGTGCTAGCCAACTAGCGGGAGATTTCTACAATGAGCAGTTCTTC
clone size: few; J gene: TRBJ1-1; CDR3 length: 12; V gene: TRBV4-1; D gene: NA; CDR3 protein: CASSPFGHEAFF; CDR3 DNA: TGCGCCAGCAGCCCGTTCGGTCATGAAGCTTTCTTT
clone size: NA; J gene: TRBJ2-3; CDR3 length: 15; V gene: TRBV13; D gene: NA; CDR3 protein: CASSSDGRGTDTQYF; CDR3 DNA: TGTGCCAGCAGCTCAGACGGGCGGGGCACAGATACGCAGTATTTT
clone size: NA; J gene: TRBJ2-7; CDR3 length: 17; V gene: TRBV27; D gene: TRBD2; CDR3 protein: CASRGGASGTYLHEQYF; CDR3 DNA: TGTGCCAGCAGGGGGGGGGCTAGCGGGACCTACCTCCACGAGCAGTACTTC
clone size: many; J gene: TRBJ2-5; CDR3 length: 14; V gene: TRBV6-2/TRBV6-3; D gene: NA; CDR3 protein: CASSYSGSEMTQYF; CDR3 DNA: TGTGCCAGCAGTTACTCGGGCAGCGAAATGACCCAGTACTTC
clone size: NA; J gene: TRBJ2-7; CDR3 length: 15; V gene: TRBV6-1; D gene: TRBD1; CDR3 protein: CASSEGTGFTYEQYF; CDR3 DNA: TGTGCCAGCAGTGAGGGGACAGGGTTCACCTACGAGCAGTACTTC
clone size: many; J gene: TRBJ2-5; CDR3 length: 16; V gene: TRBV7-2; D gene: TRBD1; CDR3 protein: CASSFGGQGDLETQYF; CDR3 DNA: TGTGCCAGCAGCTTCGGTGGACAGGGGGATCTAGAGACCCAGTACTTC
clone size: many; J gene: TRBJ2-5; CDR3 length: 14; V gene: TRBV12-3/TRBV12-4; D gene: TRBD2; CDR3 protein: CASSFWASGMTQYF; CDR3 DNA: TGTGCCAGCAGTTTTTGGGCTAGCGGGATGACCCAGTACTTC
clone size: NA; J gene: TRBJ1-6; CDR3 length: 14; V gene: TRBV7-2; D gene: NA; CDR3 protein: CASSFPGSNSPLHF; CDR3 DNA: TGTGCCAGCAGCTTTCCAGGGAGTAATTCACCCCTCCACTTT
clone size: NA; J gene: TRBJ2-5; CDR3 length: 16; V gene: TRBV20-1; D gene: TRBD1; CDR3 protein: CSARDPTGGFRETQYF; CDR3 DNA: TGCAGTGCTAGAGACCCGACAGGGGGATTTCGAGAGACCCAGTACTTC
clone size: few; J gene: TRBJ2-2; CDR3 length: 15; V gene: TRBV20-1; D gene: NA; CDR3 protein: CSAPEAGRNTGELFF; CDR3 DNA: TGCAGTGCTCCTGAGGCGGGACGAAACACCGGGGAGCTGTTTTTT
clone size: few; J gene: TRBJ1-2; CDR3 length: 14; V gene: TRBV11-2; D gene: NA; CDR3 protein: CASSTRGSLDGYTF; CDR3 DNA: TGTGCCAGCAGCACCAGGGGTAGTTTGGATGGCTACACCTTC
clone size: few; J gene: TRBJ2-7; CDR3 length: 17; V gene: TRBV20-1; D gene: NA; CDR3 protein: CSARDLRAGAGWHEQYF; CDR3 DNA: TGCAGTGCTAGAGATCTCAGGGCAGGGGCAGGCTGGCACGAGCAGTACTTC
clone size: many; J gene: TRBJ1-6; CDR3 length: 14; V gene: TRBV11-2; D gene: NA; CDR3 protein: CASSLGPGNSPLHF; CDR3 DNA: TGTGCCAGCAGCCTAGGGCCGGGGAATTCACCCCTCCACTTT
clone size: few; J gene: TRBJ1-2; CDR3 length: 14; V gene: TRBV20-1; D gene: NA; CDR3 protein: CSARDSAGPYGYTF; CDR3 DNA: TGCAGTGCTAGAGACAGCGCAGGGCCCTATGGCTACACCTTC
clone size: many; J gene: TRBJ1-1; CDR3 length: 15; V gene: TRBV11-2; D gene: NA; CDR3 protein: CASSLVEGLNTEAFF; CDR3 DNA: TGTGCCAGCAGCTTAGTAGAGGGATTGAACACTGAAGCTTTCTTT